The 22 T cell receptor beta chains given below trace back to one sample, sequenced in a study of blood T cells in healthy people across ages. Through a sample-barcoded 5' primer and a J-beta primer mix, a second PCR was run for roughly 6 to 11 cycles. TCRdb recomputed calls from the 5' RACE reads with MiXCR, one row per CDR3 protein. This repertoire shows 850,000 to 1,000,000 distinct CDR3 sequences, around 48% found once; its top ten account for 13%. The material sequenced was blood. The receptor set was obtained from a man aged 25 to 40 in good health.

The chain recombines TRBV5-1 with TRBJ2-7; possible D gene TRBD2, 6 bases. The V gene's germline CDR1 is SGHRS and CDR2 YFSETQ. This CDR3 has 15 amino acids. The V end was cut by 3 bases, the J end by 3 bases, with 16 bases between. The CDR3 nucleotides are TGCGCCAGCAGCTCCGGGCCGGGGGAAGTCTACGAGCAGTACTTC. Amino acid sequence: CASSSGPGEVYEQYF.

This clonotype was observed many times. V usage is TRBV7-2 and J usage is TRBJ2-2; no clear D. CDR3 size: 13 residues. Germline CDR1 SGHTA, CDR2 FQGNSA. V lost 5 bases and J lost 8, with 12 bases in between. CDR3 sequence: CASSLHAAGELFF. In DNA, the CDR3 is TGTGCCAGCAGCCTACATGCAGCTGGGGAGCTGTTTTTT.

This sequence joins TRBV9 and TRBJ1-1; tentatively, D is TRBD1 (5 bases). V was shortened by 6 bases and J by 0 bases, with 9 bases between the two germline ends. This CDR3 comprises 13 residues. Germline CDR1 reads SGDLS; CDR2 reads YYNGEE. The CDR3 DNA reads as TGTGCCAGCACAGCAGGGATGAACACTGAAGCTTTCTTT. It translates to CASTAGMNTEAFF.

The V and J genes are TRBV7-3 and TRBJ2-1, with 7 positions matching TRBD2. The DNA end lines up better with TRBJ2-7; the J call may be wrong. There are 15 residues in the CDR3. The germline gives CDR1 SGHTA, CDR2 FQGTGA. The CDR3 reads CASSLTGGTYNEQYF. CDR3 nucleotide sequence: TGTGCCAGCAGCTTAACGGGGGGGACCTACAATGAGCAGTACTTC.

The chain joins TRBV20-1 to TRBJ2-1, with TRBD2 matching 13 bases. The V and J ends lost 2 bases and 2 bases, in that order; junction bases with no gene match: 15. Germline loops: CDR1 DFQATT, CDR2 SNEGSKA (reference sequence). The CDR3 covers 20 residues. The CDR3 DNA follows: TGCAGTGCTAGATCCCAAAAGGGACTAGCGGGGATCCAAGCCTACAATGAGCAGTTCTTC. Translating gives CSARSQKGLAGIQAYNEQFF.

The gene calls are TRBV19 and TRBJ2-2, with TRBD2 matching over 7 bases. Per the germline V gene, CDR1 is LNHDA and CDR2 is SQIVND (reference sequence). V was clipped by 3 bases and J by 1 base; unmatched bases: 5. The CDR3 totals 16 residues. CDR3 amino acids: CASSMSGALNTGELFF. CDR3 coding DNA: TGTGCCAGTAGTATGAGCGGGGCCCTGAACACCGGGGAGCTGTTTTTT. The whole variable domain, filled in from reference TRBV19 and TRBJ2-2, reads DGGITQSPKYLFRKEGQNVTLSCEQNLNHDAMYWYRQDPGQGLRLIYYSQIVNDFQKGDIAEGYSVSREKKESFPLTVTSAQKNPTAFYLCASSMSGALNTGELFFGEGSRLTVL.

This chain links TRBV27 with TRBJ2-7, with D possibly being TRBD2 (5 bases). CDR3 length: 15 residues. Germline V gives CDR1 MNHEY, CDR2 SMNVEV (reference sequence). V was pared by 0 bases and J by 1 base, with 10 bases between. The CDR3 is CASSLSDGESYEQYF. The CDR3, as DNA: TGTGCCAGCAGTTTATCGGACGGGGAATCCTACGAGCAGTACTTC.

The chain couples TRBV6-4 to TRBJ1-2; 7 bases align to TRBD1. Germline trimming cut 2 bases from V and 3 bases from J; bases unmatched to any gene: 6. Germline-derived CDR1 and CDR2 are MRHNA and SNTAGT. CDR3 length: 15 residues. The CDR3 sequence: CASSDRPGGDYGYTF. The CDR3 nucleotides read TGTGCCAGCAGTGACCGGCCAGGGGGGGACTATGGCTACACCTTC.

This clonotype was found once. The rearrangement joins TRBV20-1 to TRBJ2-3; TRBD1 matches 7 bases. Germline-derived CDR1 and CDR2 are DFQATT and SNEGSKA (reference sequence). CDR3 size: 15 residues. The ends lost 4 bases at V and 3 bases at J; junction bases unmatched: 10. The CDR3 loop is CSATSTGLLTDTQYF. The DNA for the CDR3 is TGCAGTGCTACCTCGACAGGGTTGTTAACAGATACGCAGTATTTT.

The chain has TRBV4-2 and TRBJ2-4; D is ambiguous. Trimming stripped 5 bases from V and 3 bases from J, with 17 bases between. Germline V gene lookup returns CDR1 LGHNA and CDR2 YNFKEQ. CDR3 length: 16 amino acids. CDR3 DNA sequence: TGTGCCAGCAGCTCGCCCGGAATTCAGGACAAAAACATTCAGTACTTC. It specifies CASSSPGIQDKNIQYF.

This clonotype showed up just a few times. The rearrangement uses TRBV12-3 or TRBV12-4 and TRBJ2-7, with TRBD1 matching over 7 bases. The CDR3 consists of 14 residues. The ends lost 4 bases at V and 3 bases at J; junction bases unmatched: 6. The chain's CDR3 is CASSSDRLHYEQYF. CDR3 sequence (DNA): TGTGCCAGCAGTTCGGACAGGCTACACTACGAGCAGTACTTC.

CDR3 amino acids: CASNPGQGYWYGYTF. CDR3 bases: TGTGCCAGCAACCCGGGACAGGGTTATTGGTATGGCTACACCTTC. The chain employs TRBV28 and TRBJ1-2, with 9 bases identical to TRBD1. This CDR3 has 15 amino acids. Germline-derived CDR1 and CDR2 are MDHEN and SYDVKM. V shed 7 bases, J shed 5 bases, and the junction held 11 bases outside the gene matches.

The rearrangement links TRBV3-1 to TRBJ2-7, with 10 positions matching TRBD1. The CDR3 sequence is 14 residues long. The germline CDR1 and CDR2 sequences are LGHDT and YNNKEL (reference sequence). J gave up 6 bases and V 1 base, and 3 bases lay outside the gene matches. The CDR3 reads CASSQVRDRGEQYF. The DNA of the CDR3 is TGTGCCAGCAGCCAAGTACGGGACAGGGGCGAGCAGTACTTC.

The sample holds a few counts of this clonotype. The CDR3 DNA reads as TGTGCCAGCAGGTTCACGGACTGGAATAGCAATCAGCCCCAGCATTTT. Its translation: CASRFTDWNSNQPQHF. The chain is built from TRBV28 and TRBJ1-5; no clear D gene. Germline CDR1 MDHEN, CDR2 SYDVKM. This CDR3 region has 16 residues. Trimming removed 6 bases at V and 0 bases at J, with 15 bases between.

This clonotype was observed a few times. Here the CDR3 DNA reads TGTGCCAGCAGATTCATTTTGGGGTCCGATACGCAGTATTTT. Protein: CASRFILGSDTQYF. The chain joins TRBV27 to TRBJ2-3; no definite D call. CDR3 size: 14 residues. The V gene's germline CDR1 is MNHEY and CDR2 SMNVEV (reference sequence). V shed 6 bases and J shed 6 bases, with 16 bases lying between them.

The chain couples TRBV12-3 or TRBV12-4 to TRBJ1-5; tentatively, D is TRBD1 (6 bases). Trimming pared 7 bases from V and 4 bases from J, leaving 17 bases between. This CDR3 has 15 amino acids. The DNA for the CDR3 is TGTGCCAGCACCCTGATGGGGGCCGCGAATCAGCCCCAGCATTTT. It translates to CASTLMGAANQPQHF.

Only a few counts were recorded for this clonotype. The J gene is TRBJ2-3, the V gene TRBV12-3 or TRBV12-4; TRBD1 matches 9 bases. V shed 6 bases and J 1 base; nucleotides not matched to a gene: 14. The CDR3 totals 18 residues. The CDR3 DNA reads TGTGCCAGCAGCCCCCCGGGACAGGGTACTTGGGGCACAGATACGCAGTATTTT. Translating gives CASSPPGQGTWGTDTQYF.

This clonotype has just a few counts. The rearrangement uses TRBV6-5 and TRBJ1-6; unclear D gene. In germline, CDR1 is MNHEY, CDR2 SVGAGI. V was pared by 6 bases and J by 0 bases, with 12 bases between. The CDR3 is 16 residues long. The CDR3 region has the DNA TGTGCCAGCAGGGCAGAATACAGCTCCTATAATTCACCCCTCCACTTT. Its protein is CASRAEYSSYNSPLHF.

This clonotype was observed a few times. J is TRBJ2-7 and V is TRBV6-5; maybe TRBD2 (6 bases). Trimming cost V 7 bases and J 0 bases, with 10 bases left between them. The V gene's germline CDR1 is MNHEY and CDR2 SVGAGI. The CDR3 loop spans 13 amino acids. The CDR3 DNA follows: TGTGCCAGCACTGCGGGGTACTCCTACGAGCAGTACTTC. Protein: CASTAGYSYEQYF.

This clonotype occurred a few times. The V and J genes are TRBV29-1 and TRBJ1-2; tentative D call: TRBD1 (5 bases). Germline V gene lookup returns CDR1 SQVTM and CDR2 ANQGSEA. This CDR3 comprises 12 residues. Trimming pared 1 base from V and 2 bases from J, leaving 5 bases between. DNA for the CDR3: TGCAGCGTTGAAGGGGACAACTATGGCTACACCTTC. Its protein product is CSVEGDNYGYTF.

This chain uses TRBV3-1 with TRBJ2-7, with D possibly being TRBD1 (5 bases). Per germline, CDR1 LGHDT and CDR2 YNNKEL (reference sequence). The V and J ends lost 3 bases and 3 bases respectively, with 12 bases between them. CDR3 length: 14 amino acids. CDR3 loop: CASSHLGQGYEQYF. The CDR3 DNA follows: TGTGCCAGCAGCCACCTCGGGCAGGGCTACGAGCAGTACTTC.

The J gene is TRBJ2-7, the V gene TRBV10-3; D gene unclear. The DNA end favors TRBJ2-5, so the J call may be wrong. The length of the CDR3 is 12 residues. CDR1 is ENHRY and CDR2 is SYGVKD in the germline V gene. This CDR3 reads CAISEPEGTQYF. The CDR3 coding sequence is TGTGCCATCAGTGAGCCTGAAGGGACCCAGTACTTC.